The rows below give T cell receptor beta chains drawn from one sample of a study of cytomegalovirus exposure and HLA in healthy donors. The method was immunoSEQ multiplex PCR; TCRdb's version includes in-frame clones alone and lacks a portion of them. The table records fewer than 150,000 clones, 60% to 80% of them present only once. The specimen was PBMCs. The source is a woman aged 25 to 45 in good health and CMV-seronegative. CDR3s include the opening cysteine and the closing phenylalanine or tryptophan.

CDR3 protein	V gene	J gene
CASSAGTGSGGPQETQYF	TRBV5-4	TRBJ2-5
CASSEVPQEKLFF	TRBV6-1	TRBJ1-4
CAGGQGTSIFGWYTF	TRBV2	TRBJ1-2
CASSLAGGSSYNEQFF	TRBV6-5	TRBJ2-1
CASKSGPGLAGSGEMFF	TRBV27	TRBJ2-2
CASSQTIAGNQETQYF	TRBV4-2	TRBJ2-5
CSSSLGSHEAFF	TRBV7-9	TRBJ1-1
CAGSRIGAGVGEQFF	TRBV7-3	TRBJ2-1
CASSPGLRSPDTQYF	TRBV9	TRBJ2-3
CASSLLGRSGYTF	TRBV13	TRBJ1-2
CASSLTEGEQFF	TRBV7-3	TRBJ2-1
CAWTQGIYNSPLHF	TRBV30	TRBJ1-6
CATSGRGPFEKLFF	TRBV28	TRBJ1-4
CAWSVSRTEAFF	TRBV30	TRBJ1-1
CASSRGLAGGYSTDTQYF	TRBV7-8	TRBJ2-3
CASSSQGWTEAFF	TRBV7-2	TRBJ1-1
CASSELAGVSYEQYF	TRBV7-9	TRBJ2-7
CASRSQGTGGNQPQHF	TRBV28	TRBJ1-5
CASSPQGNSRPLHF	TRBV5-1	TRBJ1-6
CSSSNPSGVGSNQPQHF	TRBV7-9	TRBJ1-5
CASRIRGYNYGYTF	TRBV5-6	TRBJ1-2
CASSLGGKASDTQYF	TRBV11-3	TRBJ2-3
CASSVDGTGSSEQYF	TRBV9	TRBJ2-7
CASSFRQGAPLNTEAFF	TRBV5-1	TRBJ1-1
CASSPYRVSTDTQYF	TRBV11-2	TRBJ2-3
CAWRQGVTEAFF	TRBV30	TRBJ1-1